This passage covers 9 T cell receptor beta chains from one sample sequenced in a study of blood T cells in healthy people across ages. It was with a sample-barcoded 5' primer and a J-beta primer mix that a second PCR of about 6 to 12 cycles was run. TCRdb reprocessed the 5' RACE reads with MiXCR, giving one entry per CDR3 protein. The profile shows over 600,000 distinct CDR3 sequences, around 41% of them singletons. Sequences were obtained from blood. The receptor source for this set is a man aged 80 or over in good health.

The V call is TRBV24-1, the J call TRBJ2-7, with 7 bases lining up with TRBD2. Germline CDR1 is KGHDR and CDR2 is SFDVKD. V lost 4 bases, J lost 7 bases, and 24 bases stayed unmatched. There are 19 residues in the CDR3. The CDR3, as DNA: TGTGCCACCAGTGACCCTATTCTAAGACTAGCCCGCAGTAAGTATGAGCAGTACTTC. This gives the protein CATSDPILRLARSKYEQYF.

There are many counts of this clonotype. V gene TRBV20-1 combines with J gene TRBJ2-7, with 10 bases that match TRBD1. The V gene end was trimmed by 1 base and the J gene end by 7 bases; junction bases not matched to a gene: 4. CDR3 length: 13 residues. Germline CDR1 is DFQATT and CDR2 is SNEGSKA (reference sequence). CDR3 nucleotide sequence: TGCAGTGCTAGAGGACAGGGGGCGCAAGAGCAGTACTTC. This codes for CSARGQGAQEQYF.

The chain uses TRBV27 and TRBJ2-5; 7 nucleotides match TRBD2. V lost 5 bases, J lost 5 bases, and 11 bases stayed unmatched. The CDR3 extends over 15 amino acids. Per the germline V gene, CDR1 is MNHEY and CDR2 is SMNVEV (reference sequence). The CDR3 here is CASSKLGGVGETQYF. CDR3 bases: TGTGCCAGCAGTAAATTGGGAGGGGTAGGGGAGACCCAGTACTTC.

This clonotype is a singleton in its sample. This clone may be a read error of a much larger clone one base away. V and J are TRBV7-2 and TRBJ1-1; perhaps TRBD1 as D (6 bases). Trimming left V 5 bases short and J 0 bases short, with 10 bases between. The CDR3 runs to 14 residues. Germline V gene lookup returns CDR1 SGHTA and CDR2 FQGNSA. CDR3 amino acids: CASSHGQLNTEAFF. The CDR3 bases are TGTGCCAGCAGCCACGGACAGCTGAACACTGAAGCTTTCTTT. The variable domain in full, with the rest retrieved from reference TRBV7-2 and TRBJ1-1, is GAGVSQSPSNKVTEKGKDVELRCDPISGHTALYWYRQSLGQGLEFLIYFQGNSAPDKSGLPSDRFSAERTGGSVSTLTIQRTQQEDSAVYLCASSHGQLNTEAFFGQGTRLTVV.

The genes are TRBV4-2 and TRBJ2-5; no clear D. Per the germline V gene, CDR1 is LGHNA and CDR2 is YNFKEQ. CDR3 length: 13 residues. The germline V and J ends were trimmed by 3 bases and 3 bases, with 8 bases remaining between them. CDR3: CASSHDKEETQYF. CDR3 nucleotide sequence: TGTGCCAGCAGCCACGACAAAGAAGAGACCCAGTACTTC.

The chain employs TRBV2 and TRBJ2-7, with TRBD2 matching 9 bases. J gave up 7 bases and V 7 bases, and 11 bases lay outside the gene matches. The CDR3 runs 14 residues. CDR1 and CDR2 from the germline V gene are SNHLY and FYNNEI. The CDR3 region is CASTQGLAGNEQYF. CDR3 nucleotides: TGTGCCAGCACTCAGGGACTAGCTGGGAATGAGCAGTACTTC.

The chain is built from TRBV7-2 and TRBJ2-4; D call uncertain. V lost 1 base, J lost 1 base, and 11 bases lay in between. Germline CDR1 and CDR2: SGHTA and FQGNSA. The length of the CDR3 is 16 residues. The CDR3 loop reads CASSLDRSWAKNIQYF. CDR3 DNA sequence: TGTGCCAGCAGCTTAGATAGGAGTTGGGCCAAAAACATTCAGTACTTC.

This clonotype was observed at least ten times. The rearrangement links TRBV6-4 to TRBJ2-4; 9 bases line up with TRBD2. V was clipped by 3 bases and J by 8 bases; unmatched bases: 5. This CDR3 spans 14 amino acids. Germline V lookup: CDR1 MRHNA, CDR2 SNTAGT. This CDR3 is CASSDQAGGDIQYF. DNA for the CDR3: TGTGCCAGCAGTGATCAAGCGGGGGGAGACATTCAGTACTTC.

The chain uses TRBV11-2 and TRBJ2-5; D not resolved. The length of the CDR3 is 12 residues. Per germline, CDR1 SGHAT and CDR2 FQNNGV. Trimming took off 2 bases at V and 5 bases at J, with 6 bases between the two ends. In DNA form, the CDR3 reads TGTGCCAGCAGCTTATGGGCGGAGACCCAGTACTTC. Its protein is CASSLWAETQYF.